One sample yielded the 10 T cell receptor beta chains listed below, sequenced in a study of blood T cell repertoires in COVID-19. Profiled with immunoSEQ multiplex PCR; TCRdb holds only in-frame clones, not every one. The sample holds around 100,000 clones, approximately 85% seen once. The sample consisted of peripheral blood. The receptors here all came from a man aged 35-49 years with acute or convalescent COVID-19.

The CDR3 DNA is TGTGCCAGTAGCCGGCGGTGGACAGGGTTTCAGCCCCAGCATTTT. It is translated as CASSRRWTGFQPQHF. The chain combines TRBV19 with TRBJ1-5; 8 bases match TRBD1. CDR3 length: 15 amino acids. The J segment lost 6 bases and the V segment lost 6 bases, leaving 10 bases of the junction unmatched. From germline, CDR1 is LNHDA and CDR2 SQIVND (reference sequence).

The chain combines TRBV28 with TRBJ2-5; 7 bases align to TRBD1. V was clipped by 5 bases and J by 2 bases; unmatched bases: 5. Germline CDR1 is MDHEN and CDR2 is SYDVKM. The CDR3 has 14 residues. CDR3: CASSPRTGQETQYF. The CDR3, as DNA: TGTGCCAGCAGTCCGAGGACAGGTCAAGAGACCCAGTACTTC. The full variable domain, completed using reference TRBV28 and TRBJ2-5, is DVKVTQSSRYLVKRTGEKVFLECVQDMDHENMFWYRQDPGLGLRLIYFSYDVKMKEKGDIPEGYSVSREKKERFSLILESASTNQTSMYLCASSPRTGQETQYFGPGTRLLVL.

The chain is built from TRBV19 and TRBJ1-4; D is perhaps TRBD1 (5 bases). This CDR3 contains 16 residues. The ends were cut back, 1 base at V and 4 bases at J, with 13 bases in the middle. The germline V gene encodes CDR1 LNHDA and CDR2 SQIVND (reference sequence). Here the CDR3 DNA reads TGTGCCAGTAGTATAGGTTTCGCAGGGTATAATGAAAAACTGTTTTTT. Translation gives CASSIGFAGYNEKLFF.

The rearrangement uses TRBV25-1 and TRBJ1-1; maybe TRBD1 (5 bases). The CDR3 has 14 amino acids. V gave up 5 bases and J gave up 5 bases, with 15 bases separating them. Germline V gives CDR1 MGHDK, CDR2 SYGVNS. DNA for the CDR3: TGTGCCAGCAGTCCGATAGGGGCGGAAACTGAAGCTTTCTTT. It is translated as CASSPIGAETEAFF. The variable domain in full, completed from reference TRBV25-1 and TRBJ1-1, reads EADIYQTPRYLVIGTGKKITLECSQTMGHDKMYWYQQDPGMELHLIHYSYGVNSTEKGDLSSESTVSRIRTEHFPLTLESARPSHTSQYLCASSPIGAETEAFFGQGTRLTVV.

V usage is TRBV6-5 and J usage is TRBJ2-3; D is undetermined. This CDR3 has 14 residues. V gave up 8 bases and J gave up 2 bases, with 14 bases separating them. Germline CDR1 reads MNHEY; CDR2 reads SVGAGI. In nucleotides, the CDR3 is TGTGCCAGCCAGTTCGTGGCACACACAGATACGCAGTATTTT. It is translated as CASQFVAHTDTQYF.

The chain joins TRBV6-2 or TRBV6-3 to TRBJ1-2; the match to TRBD1 covers 10 bases. With 2 bases clipped from V and 10 bases from J, the junction kept 10 bases outside the gene matches. CDR1 is MNHEY, CDR2 SVGEGT, per germline. The CDR3 spans 15 residues. CDR3 loop: CASSYAGTGAPDYTF. The CDR3 DNA is TGTGCCAGCAGTTACGCGGGGACAGGGGCGCCCGACTACACCTTC.

The rearrangement links TRBV7-9 to TRBJ2-7; D perhaps matches TRBD2 (6 bases). The ends were cut back, 5 bases at V and 1 base at J, with 18 bases in the middle. This CDR3 spans 16 amino acids. The germline V gene has CDR1 SEHNR and CDR2 FQNEAQ (reference sequence). CDR3 DNA sequence: TGTGCCAGCAGCCCCCCGCGCGGGGATAGTTCCTACGAGCAGTACTTC. Protein product: CASSPPRGDSSYEQYF.

The rearrangement joins TRBV10-2 to TRBJ2-7, with D possibly being TRBD1 (5 bases). V was shortened by 2 bases and J by 2 bases, with 10 bases between the two germline ends. Germline CDR1 and CDR2: WSHSY and SAAADI. The CDR3 length is 14 residues. DNA of the CDR3: TGCGCCAGCAGTGAGGTGGGGCCTGCCTACGAGCAGTACTTC. It translates to CASSEVGPAYEQYF.

The count of this clone is one. This chain joins TRBV6-2 or TRBV6-3 and TRBJ2-1; 8 positions agree with TRBD2. V was pared by 0 bases and J by 6 bases, with 22 bases of the junction left unmatched. Per germline, CDR1 MNHEY and CDR2 SVGEGT. The CDR3 runs 21 residues. The CDR3 region is CASSYSTGTRRHGRSVNEQFF. DNA of the CDR3: TGTGCCAGCAGTTACTCGACTGGGACTAGGCGTCACGGCCGTTCGGTCAATGAGCAGTTCTTC.

This chain joins TRBV11-2 and TRBJ2-7, with TRBD1 identical over 8 bases. V lost 1 base and J lost 2; bases outside the gene matches: 10. Germline V gene sequence: CDR1 SGHAT, CDR2 FQNNGV. CDR3 length: 17 amino acids. CDR3 DNA: TGTGCCAGCAGCTTAGGAAGGCGGACAGGGTCCGCCTACGAGCAGTACTTC. This translates into CASSLGRRTGSAYEQYF.